This is a list of T cell receptor beta chains from one sample in a study of blood T cells in healthy people across ages. TCRdb reanalysed the 5' RACE reads using MiXCR and keeps one entry per CDR3 protein. The data show a few hundred thousand distinct CDR3 sequences, 45% to 65% seen once. Sequenced input: blood. These receptors all stem from a man aged 55 to 69 in good health. Both conserved end residues are part of each CDR3. A D gene is named only where the DNA matches it firmly. Clone size appears in some rows only: once, few, many, or a class for an expanded clone.

d_call j_call v_call clone_size cdr3_length cdr3_aa cdr3_nt
TRBD2 TRBJ2-1 TRBV29-1 NA 13 CSVLREAGNEQFF TGCAGCGTGCTGCGGGAGGCGGGCAATGAGCAGTTCTTC
NA TRBJ2-3 TRBV20-1 few 15 CSARIGTRAAGTQYF TGCAGTGCTAGGATCGGTACTAGGGCCGCGGGTACGCAGTATTTT
TRBD2 TRBJ2-1 TRBV7-2 NA 16 CASSSRSREGYNEQFF TGTGCCAGCAGCTCGAGGAGTAGGGAGGGGTACAATGAGCAGTTCTTC
NA TRBJ2-1 TRBV7-7 NA 13 CATSTGPYNEQFF TGTGCTACCTCGACAGGCCCATACAATGAGCAGTTCTTC
NA TRBJ1-4 TRBV4-1 few 14 CASSQDRSVRKLFF TGCGCCAGCAGCCAAGATAGGAGCGTGAGAAAACTGTTTTTT
NA TRBJ2-7 TRBV18 NA 16 CASSPPGRYRSYEQYF TGTGCCAGCTCACCACCGGGGAGGTACCGCTCCTACGAGCAGTACTTC
TRBD2 TRBJ2-3 TRBV29-1 NA 14 CSVRGEGLTDTQYF TGCAGCGTTCGGGGGGAGGGCCTGACAGATACGCAGTATTTT
NA TRBJ1-2 TRBV29-1 NA 14 CSVEDREAGVGYTF TGCAGCGTTGAAGATCGTGAGGCAGGGGTTGGCTACACCTTC
TRBD2 TRBJ2-5 TRBV6-1 NA 19 CASRLPGLAGRRGRETQYF TGTGCCAGCAGACTCCCGGGACTAGCGGGGAGAAGGGGGCGAGAGACCCAGTACTTC
NA TRBJ1-5 TRBV5-1 NA 15 CASSLSGERNQPQHF TGCGCCAGCAGCTTGTCAGGGGAGCGCAATCAGCCCCAGCATTTT
NA TRBJ2-1 TRBV30 NA 12 CAWSENYNEQFF TGTGCCTGGAGTGAGAACTACAATGAGCAGTTCTTC
NA TRBJ2-4 TRBV27 NA 14 CASPGRGGINIQYF TGTGCCAGTCCCGGTAGGGGGGGGATAAACATTCAGTACTTC
TRBD1 TRBJ2-3 TRBV6-2/TRBV6-3 NA 13 CASRDRVADTQYF TGTGCCAGCAGGGACAGGGTCGCAGATACGCAGTATTTT
NA TRBJ1-5 TRBV20-1 NA 14 CSARDPGSNQPQHF TGCAGTGCTAGAGACCCAGGTAGCAATCAGCCCCAGCATTTT
TRBD2 TRBJ2-7 TRBV7-6 NA 15 CASSLEREEWNEQYF TGTGCCAGCAGCTTAGAACGGGAGGAGTGGAACGAGCAGTACTTC
NA TRBJ2-1 TRBV6-1 NA 13 CASSPPIRDEQFF TGTGCCAGCAGCCCCCCCATTCGGGATGAGCAGTTCTTC
NA TRBJ1-1 TRBV25-1 NA 15 CASSGPGRGGAEAFF TGTGCCAGCAGTGGCCCGGGACGGGGAGGCGCTGAAGCTTTCTTT
NA TRBJ2-5 TRBV11-2 NA 15 CASSLEDSDQETQYF TGTGCCAGCAGCTTAGAAGACTCAGACCAAGAGACCCAGTACTTC
TRBD1 TRBJ1-1 TRBV4-1 NA 15 CASSQPGQGGTEAFF TGCGCCAGCAGCCAGCCGGGACAGGGAGGCACTGAAGCTTTCTTT
TRBD1 TRBJ1-4 TRBV6-5 NA 15 CASSFTTGINEKLFF TGTGCCAGCAGTTTCACGACAGGGATAAATGAAAAACTGTTTTTT